This is a list of T cell receptor beta chains from one sample in a study of T cells in Graves' hyperthyroidism and ophthalmopathy. TCRdb reprocessed the multiplex PCR reads with MiXCR, giving one entry per CDR3 protein. The sample holds under 350,000 distinct CDR3 sequences, around a sixth seen once. The sample taken for sequencing was blood. The source of these receptors is a woman aged 50 to 60 with Graves' hyperthyroidism. Each CDR3 is given with its conserved first and last residue. The order of the fields is D gene, J gene, clone size, V gene, CDR3 DNA, CDR3 protein. The D gene is left open where the match is weak. Expanded clones are given a class, and other clones once, few, many or no size at all.

D gene: TRBD2; J gene: TRBJ2-2; clone size: .; V gene: TRBV11-2; CDR3 DNA: TGTGCCAGCAGCCCGGGAGAAAAACTAGCGGCCACCGGGGAGCTGTTTTTT; CDR3 protein: CASSPGEKLAATGELFF
D gene: .; J gene: TRBJ2-5; clone size: many; V gene: TRBV6-1; CDR3 DNA: TGTGCCAGCCGCAGGGCTGGTGGGGAGACCCAGTACTTC; CDR3 protein: CASRRAGGETQYF
D gene: TRBD2; J gene: TRBJ2-5; clone size: many; V gene: TRBV20-1; CDR3 DNA: TGCAGTGCTACTAGCGGGAGGGCCTGGGAGACCCAGTACTTC; CDR3 protein: CSATSGRAWETQYF
D gene: TRBD1; J gene: TRBJ1-2; clone size: many; V gene: TRBV6-1; CDR3 DNA: TGTGCCAGCTCGCCGACAGGGGACTATGGCTACACCTTC; CDR3 protein: CASSPTGDYGYTF
D gene: .; J gene: TRBJ2-7; clone size: many; V gene: TRBV12-3/TRBV12-4; CDR3 DNA: TGTGCCAGCAGTGTGGGACTCGTATCGTTATACGAGCAGTACTTC; CDR3 protein: CASSVGLVSLYEQYF
D gene: .; J gene: TRBJ1-3; clone size: many; V gene: TRBV5-1; CDR3 DNA: TGCGCCAGCAGCTTGGATTGGGGGAATGGAAACACCATATATTTT; CDR3 protein: CASSLDWGNGNTIYF
D gene: .; J gene: TRBJ1-2; clone size: .; V gene: TRBV29-1; CDR3 DNA: TGCAGCGCGGGGGGGGTGAACTATGGCTACACCTTC; CDR3 protein: CSAGGVNYGYTF
D gene: .; J gene: TRBJ2-1; clone size: many; V gene: TRBV2; CDR3 DNA: TGTGCCAGCAGGGGGACAGGGGGCGCGGCTAGCGGGAGGTACGGTGAGCAGTTCTTC; CDR3 protein: CASRGTGGAASGRYGEQFF
D gene: .; J gene: TRBJ2-7; clone size: .; V gene: TRBV6-1; CDR3 DNA: TGTGCCAGCAGTGAGCTGACTAGATACGAGCAGTACTTC; CDR3 protein: CASSELTRYEQYF
D gene: TRBD2; J gene: TRBJ2-5; clone size: few; V gene: TRBV3-1; CDR3 DNA: TGTGCCAGCAACCCTAGCGGGGGGGGTCAAGAGACCCAGTACTTC; CDR3 protein: CASNPSGGGQETQYF
D gene: .; J gene: TRBJ2-5; clone size: many; V gene: TRBV6-1; CDR3 DNA: TGTGCCAGCAGTTACCGGGGGCGGGAGACCCAGTACTTC; CDR3 protein: CASSYRGRETQYF
D gene: TRBD2; J gene: TRBJ2-7; clone size: many; V gene: TRBV28; CDR3 DNA: TGTGCCAGCAGTCCGACTAGCGTCCCCTACGAGCAGTACTTC; CDR3 protein: CASSPTSVPYEQYF
D gene: TRBD2; J gene: TRBJ2-3; clone size: .; V gene: TRBV6-1; CDR3 DNA: TGTGCCAGCAGATCTAGCGGGAGTCGGGCAGATACGCAGTATTTT; CDR3 protein: CASRSSGSRADTQYF
D gene: TRBD1; J gene: TRBJ1-3; clone size: .; V gene: TRBV2; CDR3 DNA: TGTGCCAGCACGGGACAGGGCGGTGGAAACACCATATATTTT; CDR3 protein: CASTGQGGGNTIYF
D gene: TRBD2; J gene: TRBJ2-1; clone size: few; V gene: TRBV4-1; CDR3 DNA: TGCGCCAGCAGCCAAGGCCCTAGCGGGAGGGCGAATGAGCAGTTCTTC; CDR3 protein: CASSQGPSGRANEQFF
D gene: TRBD1; J gene: TRBJ2-7; clone size: many; V gene: TRBV20-1; CDR3 DNA: TGCAGTGCTAGAGGCCGGCAGGGGGCCTACGAGCAGTACTTC; CDR3 protein: CSARGRQGAYEQYF
D gene: .; J gene: TRBJ1-3; clone size: .; V gene: TRBV30; CDR3 DNA: TGTGCCTGGAGCCGAGGGAGCGGCTCTGGAAACACCATATATTTT; CDR3 protein: CAWSRGSGSGNTIYF
D gene: .; J gene: TRBJ1-3; clone size: many; V gene: TRBV11-2; CDR3 DNA: TGTGCCAGCAGCTTCATGGGCAGGGCCAGGTCCGGAAACACCATATATTTT; CDR3 protein: CASSFMGRARSGNTIYF
D gene: .; J gene: TRBJ2-3; clone size: once; V gene: TRBV30; CDR3 DNA: TGTGCCTGGACAGGAATGCGCACAGATACGCAGTATTTT; CDR3 protein: CAWTGMRTDTQYF